These 10 T cell receptor beta chains were all obtained from the same sample, sequenced in a study of metastatic and nonmetastatic thyroid tumors. No treatment of any kind had been given to any patient before thyroid surgery. TCRdb recomputed clones from the PCR reads via MiXCR. The sample includes about 5,900 clones, 20% to 30% of them seen just once. Sequences were obtained from adjacent normal tissue. The receptors come from a male donor with papillary thyroid cancer or a benign thyroid nodule (not recorded which). Some clones in this sample may be carry-over from other donors' samples.

A few counts support this clone. The chain recombines TRBV27 with TRBJ1-2; D unclear. Deletions cut 6 bases from V and 3 bases from J, with 17 bases between. This CDR3 contains 15 residues. In germline, CDR1 is MNHEY, CDR2 SMNVEV (reference sequence). For the CDR3, the DNA is TGTGCCAGCAGGGACCTTCATGGAGTTCACTATGGCTACACCTTC. It yields the protein CASRDLHGVHYGYTF.

The chain joins TRBV27 to TRBJ2-7; 15 bases are a match to TRBD2. The CDR3 covers 16 residues. The V gene's germline CDR1 is MNHEY and CDR2 SMNVEV (reference sequence). V trimming: 1 base; J trimming: 8 bases; junction bases outside the gene matches: 6. DNA for the CDR3: TGTGCCAGCAGTTTATTGGGGACTAGCGGGAGGCTAAAGCAGTACTTC. It translates to CASSLLGTSGRLKQYF.

In its sample, this clone ranks as large. The chain couples TRBV12-3 or TRBV12-4 to TRBJ2-7; 9 nucleotides line up with TRBD1. V trimming: 6 bases; J trimming: 9 bases; junction bases outside the gene matches: 9. The CDR3 is 13 amino acids. DNA for the CDR3: TGTGCCAGCAGCATGGGACAGGGACTTGGGCAGTACTTC. This gives the protein CASSMGQGLGQYF.

This clone has just a few counts. The genes are TRBV20-1 and TRBJ2-7, with 12 bases lining up with TRBD2. V dropped 5 bases and J dropped 6; count of bases not matched to a gene: 5. Germline V gene lookup returns CDR1 DFQATT and CDR2 SNEGSKA (reference sequence). This CDR3 comprises 13 residues. Here the CDR3 reads CSADMTSGSEQYF. Written as DNA, the CDR3 is TGCAGTGCTGACATGACTAGCGGGAGCGAGCAGTACTTC.

This clone was seen only a few times. The gene calls are TRBV11-2 and TRBJ2-7; TRBD2 might be the D (5 bases). V gave up 5 bases and J gave up 9 bases, with 17 bases separating them. CDR3 length: 13 residues. The germline gives CDR1 SGHAT, CDR2 FQNNGV. CDR3 sequence: CASSRVGSTSQYF. The CDR3 region has the DNA TGTGCCAGCAGCCGTGTGGGGAGTACGTCGCAGTACTTC.

This sequence joins TRBV6-4 and TRBJ2-7; D is uncertain. This CDR3 is built from 13 residues. V gave up 5 bases and J gave up 0 bases, with 8 bases separating them. Germline V gives CDR1 MRHNA, CDR2 SNTAGT. The CDR3 sequence is CASSYKLSYEQYF. The CDR3 bases are TGTGCCAGCAGTTACAAGCTCTCCTACGAGCAGTACTTC.

By proportion, this clone is medium-sized. The chain has TRBV12-5 and TRBJ2-1, with D tentatively TRBD1 or TRBD2 (5 bases each). This CDR3 region has 15 residues. The germline CDR1 and CDR2 sequences are LGHNT and FRNRAP. V lost 5 bases, J lost 7 bases, and 18 bases lay in between. The CDR3 bases are TGTGCTAGTGGTGGGGACCGACCTGTGGGGAATGAGCAGTTCTTC. It specifies CASGGDRPVGNEQFF. Full variable domain (outside the CDR3, taken from reference TRBV12-5 and TRBJ2-1): DARVTQTPRHKVTEMGQEVTMRCQPILGHNTVFWYRQTMMQGLELLAYFRNRAPLDDSGMPKDRFSAEMPDATLATLKIQPSEPRDSAVYFCASGGDRPVGNEQFFGPGTRLTVL.

The rearrangement uses TRBV7-3 and TRBJ2-1, with TRBD1 identical over 7 bases. CDR1 and CDR2 from the germline V gene are SGHTA and FQGTGA. The CDR3 spans 14 residues. The ends lost 5 bases at V and 5 bases at J; junction bases unmatched: 6. CDR3 DNA sequence: TGTGCCAGCAGCACGGGACAGTATGACAATGAGCAGTTCTTC. Translating it yields CASSTGQYDNEQFF. Looking up the rest from reference TRBV7-3 and TRBJ2-1 gives the full variable domain: GAGVSQTPSNKVTEKGKYVELRCDPISGHTALYWYRQSLGQGPEFLIYFQGTGAADDSGLPNDRFFAVRPEGSVSTLKIQRTERGDSAVYLCASSTGQYDNEQFFGPGTRLTVL.

This clone was picked up a small number of times. The chain uses TRBV27 and TRBJ1-6; 7 bases agree with TRBD1. The V gene end was trimmed by 2 bases and the J gene end by 5 bases; junction bases not matched to a gene: 6. Germline V gene lookup returns CDR1 MNHEY and CDR2 SMNVEV (reference sequence). The CDR3 spans 16 residues. The CDR3 loop is CASSLKGAKHNSPLHF. As DNA, the CDR3 is TGTGCCAGCAGTTTAAAGGGGGCGAAACATAATTCACCCCTCCACTTT.

This chain uses TRBV19 with TRBJ2-3; perhaps TRBD2 as D (6 bases). Germline V gives CDR1 LNHDA, CDR2 SQIVND (reference sequence). There are 15 residues in the CDR3. V was clipped by 3 bases and J by 2 bases, with 12 bases between them. The CDR3 DNA reads as TGTGCCAGTAGTATCAGGCGGGGAAACACAGATACGCAGTATTTT. Encoded protein: CASSIRRGNTDTQYF. Based on the CDR3 plus reference TRBV19 and TRBJ2-3, the full variable domain is DGGITQSPKYLFRKEGQNVTLSCEQNLNHDAMYWYRQDPGQGLRLIYYSQIVNDFQKGDIAEGYSVSREKKESFPLTVTSAQKNPTAFYLCASSIRRGNTDTQYFGPGTRLTVL.